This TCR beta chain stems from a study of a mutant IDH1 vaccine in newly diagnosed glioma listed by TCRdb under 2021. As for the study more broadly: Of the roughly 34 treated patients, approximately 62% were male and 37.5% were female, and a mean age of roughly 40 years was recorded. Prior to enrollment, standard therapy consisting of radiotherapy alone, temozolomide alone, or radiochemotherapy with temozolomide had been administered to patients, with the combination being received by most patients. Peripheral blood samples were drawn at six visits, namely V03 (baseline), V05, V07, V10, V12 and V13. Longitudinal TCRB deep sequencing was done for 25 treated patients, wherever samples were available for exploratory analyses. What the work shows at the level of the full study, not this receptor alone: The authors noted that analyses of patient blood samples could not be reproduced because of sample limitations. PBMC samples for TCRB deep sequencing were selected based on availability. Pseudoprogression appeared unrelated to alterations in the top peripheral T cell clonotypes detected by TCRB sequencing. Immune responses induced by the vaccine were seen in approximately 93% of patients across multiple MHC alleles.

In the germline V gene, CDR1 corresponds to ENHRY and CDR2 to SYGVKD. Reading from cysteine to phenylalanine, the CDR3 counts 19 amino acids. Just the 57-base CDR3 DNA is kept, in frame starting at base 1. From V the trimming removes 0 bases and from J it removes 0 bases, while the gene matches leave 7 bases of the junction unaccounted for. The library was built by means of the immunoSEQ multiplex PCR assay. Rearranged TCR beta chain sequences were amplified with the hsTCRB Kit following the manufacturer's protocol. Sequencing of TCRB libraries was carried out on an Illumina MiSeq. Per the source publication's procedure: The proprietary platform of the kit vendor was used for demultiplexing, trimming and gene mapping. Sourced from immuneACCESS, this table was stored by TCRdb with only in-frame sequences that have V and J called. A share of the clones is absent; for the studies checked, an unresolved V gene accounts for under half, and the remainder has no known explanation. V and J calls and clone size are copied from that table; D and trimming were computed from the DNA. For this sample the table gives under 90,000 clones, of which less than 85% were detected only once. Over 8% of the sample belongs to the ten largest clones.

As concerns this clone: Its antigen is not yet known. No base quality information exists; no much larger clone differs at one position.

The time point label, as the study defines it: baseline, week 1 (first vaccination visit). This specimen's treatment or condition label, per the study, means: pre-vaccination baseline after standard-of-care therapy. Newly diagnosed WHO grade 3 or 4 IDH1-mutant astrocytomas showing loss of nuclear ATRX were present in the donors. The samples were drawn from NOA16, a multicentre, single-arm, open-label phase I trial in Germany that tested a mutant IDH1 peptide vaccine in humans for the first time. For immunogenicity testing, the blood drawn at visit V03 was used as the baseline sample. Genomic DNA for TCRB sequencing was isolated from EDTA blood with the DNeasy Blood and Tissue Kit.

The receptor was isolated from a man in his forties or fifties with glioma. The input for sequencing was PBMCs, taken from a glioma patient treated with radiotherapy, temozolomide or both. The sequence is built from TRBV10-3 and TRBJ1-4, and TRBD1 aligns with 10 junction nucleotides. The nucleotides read TGTGCCATCAGTGAGTCCCGGACAGGGGGGGATTCAACTAATGAAAAACTGTTTTTT. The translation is CAISESRTGGDSTNEKLFF.